Listed below are T cell receptor beta chains from one sample, sequenced in a study of molecular identifiers for immune sequencing clone quantification. TCRdb reprocessed the PCR reads with MiXCR, giving one entry per CDR3 protein. The repertoire includes about half a million distinct CDR3 sequences, 20% to 25% of them detected once, and 0.65% to 0.95% sits in the top ten. Material: naive CD8+ T cells from blood, with Jurkat cell RNA spiked in. These receptors all stem from a human donor in good health. Some libraries in this study had Jurkat cell RNA spiked in. Both conserved end residues are part of each CDR3. The order of the fields is V gene, J gene, clone size, D gene, CDR3 DNA, CDR3 protein. A D gene is named only where the DNA matches it firmly. Expanded clones get a size class; other rows say once, few or many, or leave the size out.

v_gene: TRBV9
j_gene: TRBJ2-7
abundance: few
d_gene: -
CDR3nt: TGTGCCAGCAGCGAGGGGCGAGGGCGGACCTACGAGCAGTACTTC
CDR3aa: CASSEGRGRTYEQYF

v_gene: TRBV10-2
j_gene: TRBJ2-6
abundance: -
d_gene: -
CDR3nt: TGCGCCAGCAGTGAGTCCCAACCCTCTGGGGCCAACGTCCTGACTTTC
CDR3aa: CASSESQPSGANVLTF

v_gene: TRBV2
j_gene: TRBJ2-1
abundance: few
d_gene: -
CDR3nt: TGTGCCAGCAGCCTCTCATGGAATGAGCAGTTCTTC
CDR3aa: CASSLSWNEQFF

v_gene: TRBV13
j_gene: TRBJ1-1
abundance: few
d_gene: -
CDR3nt: TGTGCCAGCAGCGCGGGCCTGAACACTGAAGCTTTCTTT
CDR3aa: CASSAGLNTEAFF

v_gene: TRBV5-4
j_gene: TRBJ1-6
abundance: -
d_gene: TRBD1
CDR3nt: TGTGCCAGCAGCTTGGATTGGGACAGACAGGCTATCCTTTTT
CDR3aa: CASSLDWDRQAILF

v_gene: TRBV4-3
j_gene: TRBJ2-7
abundance: -
d_gene: TRBD2
CDR3nt: TGCGCCAGCAGCCAAGATACCGGAGCGGGGGGTTCTTACGAGCAGTACTTC
CDR3aa: CASSQDTGAGGSYEQYF

v_gene: TRBV6-1
j_gene: TRBJ1-5
abundance: many
d_gene: TRBD1
CDR3nt: TGTGCCAGCAGTGCCGGGACAGGCGGCGGCAATCAGCCCCAGCATTTT
CDR3aa: CASSAGTGGGNQPQHF

v_gene: TRBV19
j_gene: TRBJ2-3
abundance: -
d_gene: -
CDR3nt: TGTGCCAGTAGTATTTCCAGGACTAGCACAGATACGCAGTATTTT
CDR3aa: CASSISRTSTDTQYF

v_gene: TRBV19
j_gene: TRBJ1-5
abundance: -
d_gene: -
CDR3nt: TGTGCCAGTAGTATGACTGTAGGCAATCAGCCCCAGCATTTT
CDR3aa: CASSMTVGNQPQHF

v_gene: TRBV5-1
j_gene: TRBJ1-4
abundance: -
d_gene: -
CDR3nt: TGCGCCAGCAGCCCCGAACTAACAGGGTTCAATGAAAAACTGTTTTTT
CDR3aa: CASSPELTGFNEKLFF

v_gene: TRBV20-1
j_gene: TRBJ2-7
abundance: few
d_gene: TRBD2
CDR3nt: TGCAGTGCTCAGGGTTTACTAGCGGGGGGCCCATACGAGCAGTACTTC
CDR3aa: CSAQGLLAGGPYEQYF

v_gene: TRBV12-3/TRBV12-4
j_gene: TRBJ1-1
abundance: many
d_gene: TRBD1
CDR3nt: TGTGCCAGCAGCTTCGGACAGGGGGGGACTGAAGCTTTCTTT
CDR3aa: CASSFGQGGTEAFF

v_gene: TRBV19
j_gene: TRBJ2-4
abundance: few
d_gene: -
CDR3nt: TGTGCCAGTAGTTTCCTGGCAGGGCCTAAAAACATTCAGTACTTC
CDR3aa: CASSFLAGPKNIQYF

v_gene: TRBV7-6
j_gene: TRBJ1-6
abundance: once
d_gene: -
CDR3nt: TGTGCCAGCGGCTTAGGCGCAGGAGGTTCACCCCTCCACTTT
CDR3aa: CASGLGAGGSPLHF

v_gene: TRBV4-1
j_gene: TRBJ2-7
abundance: -
d_gene: TRBD1
CDR3nt: TGCGCCAGCAGCCCCCCGGGACAGGGGGCTGGGGAGCAGTACTTC
CDR3aa: CASSPPGQGAGEQYF

v_gene: TRBV11-2
j_gene: TRBJ2-7
abundance: -
d_gene: -
CDR3nt: TGTGCCAGCAGCTTAGATGCCCCAGGGACCTACGAGCAGTACTTC
CDR3aa: CASSLDAPGTYEQYF

v_gene: TRBV6-2/TRBV6-3
j_gene: TRBJ1-1
abundance: -
d_gene: -
CDR3nt: TGTGCCAGCGGTTCGATAGGTGGGGGTACTGAAGCTTTCTTT
CDR3aa: CASGSIGGGTEAFF

v_gene: TRBV30
j_gene: TRBJ2-3
abundance: many
d_gene: -
CDR3nt: TGTGCCTGGATGTACGTGGGTACGCAGTATTTT
CDR3aa: CAWMYVGTQYF